These 24 T cell receptor beta chains were all obtained from the same sample, sequenced in a study of cytomegalovirus exposure and HLA in healthy donors. PCR involved 60 Vbeta and 13 Jbeta primers. The protocol was immunoSEQ multiplex PCR, while the TCRdb copy is restricted to in-frame clones and leaves out a portion. The sample records 150,000 to 200,000 clones, over 70% being singletons. The specimen sequenced was PBMCs. All receptors come from a man between 35 and 55 years old in good health and CMV-seronegative.

V is TRBV19 and J is TRBJ2-7; 7 positions match TRBD1. J was trimmed by 5 bases and V by 4 bases; bases with no gene match: 5. The CDR3 totals 13 residues. Germline lookup yields CDR1 LNHDA and CDR2 SQIVND (reference sequence). Written as DNA, the CDR3 is TGTGCCAGTAGTACCGGGACAGTGGACGAGCAGTACTTC. It encodes CASSTGTVDEQYF. Combining the CDR3 with reference TRBV19 and TRBJ2-7 gives the whole variable domain DGGITQSPKYLFRKEGQNVTLSCEQNLNHDAMYWYRQDPGQGLRLIYYSQIVNDFQKGDIAEGYSVSREKKESFPLTVTSAQKNPTAFYLCASSTGTVDEQYFGPGTRLTVT.

This chain uses TRBV27 with TRBJ2-1; possible D gene TRBD1, 6 bases. This CDR3 spans 15 amino acids. Between the trimmed V and J ends, which lost 5 bases and 5 bases, there was a span of 16 bases. From germline, CDR1 is MNHEY and CDR2 SMNVEV (reference sequence). CDR3 loop: CASSPQGMWDNEQFF. As DNA, the CDR3 is TGTGCCAGCAGTCCTCAGGGGATGTGGGACAATGAGCAGTTCTTC.

The sample holds a few counts of this clone. The CDR3 nucleotides read TGTGCCAGCTCACCACAGACAGGAAGAGTAAACACCATATATTTT. This sequence encodes CASSPQTGRVNTIYF. J is TRBJ1-3 and V is TRBV18, with a weak D call TRBD1 (6 bases). CDR1 KGHSH and CDR2 LQKENI come from the germline V gene. V lost 1 base to trimming and J lost 6 bases, with 13 bases between them. This CDR3 region has 15 residues. Variable domain in full (rest from reference TRBV18 and TRBJ1-3): NAGVMQNPRHLVRRRGQEARLRCSPMKGHSHVYWYRQLPEEGLKFMVYLQKENIIDESGMPKERFSAEFPKEGPSILRIQQVVRGDSAAYFCASSPQTGRVNTIYFGEGSWLTVV.

This clone was found once. The CDR3 region is CASSFELHQPQHF. The CDR3 region has the DNA TGTGCCAGCAGCTTCGAGCTTCATCAGCCCCAGCATTTT. This chain links TRBV11-2 with TRBJ1-5; D call uncertain. V was shortened by 3 bases and J by 5 bases, with 8 bases between the two germline ends. Germline lookup yields CDR1 SGHAT and CDR2 FQNNGV. This CDR3 is 13 amino acids long.

This chain connects TRBV6-1 to TRBJ2-5, with D perhaps TRBD1 (6 bases). The J call may be in error: the DNA end matches TRBJ2-7 better. CDR3 length: 14 residues. Germline CDR1 MNHNS, CDR2 SASEGT. The CDR3 spells CASSTGSVLYEQYF. CDR3 coding DNA: TGTGCCAGCAGTACAGGGTCGGTTCTCTACGAGCAGTACTTC.

CDR3 DNA sequence: TGCGCCAGCAGCCACACCAAGGCTGGGGCCAATAATTCACCCCTCCACTTT. Its protein product is CASSHTKAGANNSPLHF. The chain carries TRBV4-1 and TRBJ1-6, with D maybe TRBD1 (5 bases). This CDR3 is built from 17 residues. V shed 3 bases and J shed 5 bases, with 17 bases lying between them. CDR1 and CDR2 (germline): MGHRA, YSYEKL.

The V gene is TRBV6-6, the J gene TRBJ2-5; weak D call: TRBD2 (7 bases). This CDR3 region has 15 residues. The V and J ends lost 4 bases and 3 bases respectively, with 15 bases between them. The germline gives CDR1 MNHNY, CDR2 SVGAGI (reference sequence). As DNA, the CDR3 is TGTGCCAGCAGTTTAACCAGGGGAGGGGAAGAGACCCAGTACTTC. It codes for CASSLTRGGEETQYF.

This clone was recorded a few times. The V call is TRBV9, the J call TRBJ2-2; D possibly corresponds to TRBD1 (6 bases). Germline-derived CDR1 and CDR2 are SGDLS and YYNGEE. There are 15 residues in the CDR3. V lost 4 bases and J lost 1, with 11 bases in between. CDR3 region: CASSSSGVNTGELFF. As DNA, the CDR3 is TGTGCCAGCAGCAGTTCAGGGGTGAACACCGGGGAGCTGTTTTTT.

CDR3 bases: TGTGCCAGCACTGCGAACGGCTGGGAGTCGGAGACCCAGTACTTC. It codes for CASTANGWESETQYF. The V and J genes are TRBV9 and TRBJ2-5; a weak D match, TRBD2 (5 bases). The CDR3 has 15 amino acids. Germline lookup yields CDR1 SGDLS and CDR2 YYNGEE. Trimming left V 6 bases short and J 5 bases short, with 20 bases between.

This rearrangement joins TRBV25-1 to TRBJ1-4; D call uncertain. Looked up from germline, CDR1 is MGHDK and CDR2 is SYGVNS. The V and J ends lost 3 bases and 7 bases respectively, with 12 bases between them. The CDR3 covers 14 residues. Here the CDR3 reads CASSDGLEGEKLFF. In nucleotides, the CDR3 is TGTGCCAGCAGTGACGGCCTAGAAGGTGAAAAACTGTTTTTT.

V is TRBV6-5 and J is TRBJ2-7; the D is unclear. This CDR3 contains 12 residues. Germline lookup yields CDR1 MNHEY and CDR2 SVGAGI. The V gene lost 7 bases and the J gene lost 3 bases, with 10 bases spanning the gap. This CDR3 is CASNLGDYEQYF. In DNA, the CDR3 is TGTGCCAGCAATTTAGGAGACTACGAGCAGTACTTC.

This rearrangement joins TRBV15 to TRBJ1-5; D gene unclear. Trimming stripped 0 bases from V and 5 bases from J, with 2 bases between. Germline CDR1 is LNHNV and CDR2 is YYDKDF (reference sequence). There are 12 residues in the CDR3. CDR3 residues: CATSRDDQPQHF. The CDR3 coding sequence is TGTGCCACCAGCAGAGACGATCAGCCCCAGCATTTT.

The CDR3 loop reads CASSYSNLGMDSPLHF. The CDR3, as DNA: TGTGCCAGCAGTTACTCCAACCTGGGCATGGATTCACCCCTCCACTTT. V and J are TRBV6-5 and TRBJ1-6; D remains unclear. CDR1 and CDR2 (germline): MNHEY, SVGAGI. Trimming cost V 0 bases and J 8 bases, with 14 bases left between them. This CDR3 is 16 amino acids long.

Only a few counts were recorded for this clone. The chain links TRBV19 to TRBJ1-4; 7 bases align to TRBD1. Germline loops: CDR1 LNHDA, CDR2 SQIVND (reference sequence). The CDR3 covers 16 residues. J gave up 8 bases and V 3 bases, and 12 bases lay outside the gene matches. The CDR3 reads CASSIRQGPGDEKLFF. The DNA of the CDR3 is TGTGCCAGTAGTATCCGACAGGGCCCCGGAGACGAAAAACTGTTTTTT.

This clone was seen just once. The J gene is TRBJ1-3, the V gene TRBV5-1, with D unresolved. Looked up from germline, CDR1 is SGHRS and CDR2 is YFSETQ. The V end lost 0 bases, the J end lost 0 bases, and 7 bases lay between the germline ends. The CDR3 has 15 amino acids. The CDR3 sequence: CASSLDGSSGNTIYF. DNA for the CDR3: TGCGCCAGCAGCTTGGATGGCAGCTCTGGAAACACCATATATTTT.

V is TRBV18 and J is TRBJ2-5, with 7 bases aligning to TRBD1. Germline lookup yields CDR1 KGHSH and CDR2 LQKENI. There are 16 residues in the CDR3. Trimming at V came to 1 base and at J to 3 bases, leaving 8 bases not matched to a gene. The CDR3 bases are TGTGCCAGCTCACCACGGACAGGCTCACTTAAAGAGACCCAGTACTTC. It is translated as CASSPRTGSLKETQYF.

This clone was seen a single time. CDR3 loop: CASSYSGDRGNGYTF. The CDR3 nucleotides are TGTGCCAGCAGTTACTCGGGGGACAGGGGAAACGGCTACACCTTC. The gene calls are TRBV6-5 and TRBJ1-2, with 10 bases identical to TRBD1. Germline V gives CDR1 MNHEY, CDR2 SVGAGI. The junction had 6 bases not matched to a gene; V was cut back by 0 bases and J by 8 bases. The CDR3 contains 15 residues.

This sequence joins TRBV9 and TRBJ2-3, with a possible D match to TRBD2 (5 bases). The CDR3 has 14 amino acids. V lost 2 bases, J lost 4 bases, and 11 bases lay in between. CDR1 and CDR2 (germline): SGDLS, YYNGEE. The CDR3 loop reads CASSVRAGPDTQYF. The CDR3 DNA reads as TGTGCCAGCAGCGTGAGGGCAGGCCCAGATACGCAGTATTTT.

The chain employs TRBV6-5 and TRBJ1-2; 7 positions agree with TRBD1. Germline lookup yields CDR1 MNHEY and CDR2 SVGAGI. This CDR3 has 13 residues. V lost 5 bases to trimming and J lost 3 bases; unmatched junction nucleotides: 3. The CDR3: CASSRQGYYGYTF. In nucleotides, the CDR3 is TGTGCCAGCAGTCGACAGGGCTACTATGGCTACACCTTC.

A single count supports this clone. This sequence joins TRBV25-1 and TRBJ1-3; no clear D gene. Trimming took 8 bases from V and 4 from J, leaving 12 bases between them. Germline CDR1 is MGHDK and CDR2 is SYGVNS. CDR3 length equals 13 residues. The CDR3: CASRLPGGNTIYF. The DNA of the CDR3 is TGTGCCAGCCGACTTCCTGGAGGAAACACCATATATTTT.

The rearrangement joins TRBV7-9 to TRBJ2-1; 7 positions agree with TRBD1. Germline CDR1 SEHNR, CDR2 FQNEAQ (reference sequence). The junction had 7 bases not matched to a gene; V was cut back by 6 bases and J by 5 bases. CDR3 length: 14 residues. The CDR3 sequence is CASSRQGADNEQFF. DNA for the CDR3: TGTGCCAGCAGTAGACAGGGTGCGGACAATGAGCAGTTCTTC.

The CDR3 DNA sequence: TGTGCCAGCAGTTATTACCGGGACACTGAAGCTTTCTTT. Translated: CASSYYRDTEAFF. The V gene is TRBV6-5, the J gene TRBJ1-1, with D unresolved. This CDR3 has 13 residues. Germline assignment: CDR1 MNHEY and CDR2 SVGAGI. The ends were cut back, 3 bases at V and 3 bases at J, with 8 bases in the middle.

J is TRBJ2-2 and V is TRBV29-1; 9 bases align to TRBD2. Germline V gene lookup returns CDR1 SQVTM and CDR2 ANQGSEA. The CDR3 totals 16 residues. The J segment lost 1 base and the V segment lost 5 bases, leaving 8 bases of the junction unmatched. CDR3 nucleotides: TGCAGCGTTAGCCTTAGCGGGAGCCAGAACACCGGGGAGCTGTTTTTT. Encoded protein: CSVSLSGSQNTGELFF.

The CDR3 spells CASSLPDSYGYTF. The CDR3 region has the DNA TGTGCCAGCAGTCTTCCGGACAGTTATGGCTACACCTTC. V is TRBV28 and J is TRBJ1-2, with a tentative D call TRBD1 (6 bases). CDR1 and CDR2 from the germline V gene are MDHEN and SYDVKM. Trimming left V 5 bases short and J 5 bases short, with 12 bases between. This CDR3 comprises 13 residues.